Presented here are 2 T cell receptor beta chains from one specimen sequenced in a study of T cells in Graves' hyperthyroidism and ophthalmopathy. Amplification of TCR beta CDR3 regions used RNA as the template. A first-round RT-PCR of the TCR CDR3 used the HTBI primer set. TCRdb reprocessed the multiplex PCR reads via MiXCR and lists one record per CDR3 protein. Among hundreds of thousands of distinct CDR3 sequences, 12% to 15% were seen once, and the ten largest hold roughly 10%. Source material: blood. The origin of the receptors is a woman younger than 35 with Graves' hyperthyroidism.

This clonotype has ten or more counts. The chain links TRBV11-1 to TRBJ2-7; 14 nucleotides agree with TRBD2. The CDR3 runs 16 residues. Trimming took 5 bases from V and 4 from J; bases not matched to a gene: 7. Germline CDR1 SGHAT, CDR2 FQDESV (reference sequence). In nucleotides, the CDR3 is TGTGCCAGCAGCAGGGGGACTAGCGGGAGAATGTACGAGCAGTACTTC. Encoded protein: CASSRGTSGRMYEQYF.

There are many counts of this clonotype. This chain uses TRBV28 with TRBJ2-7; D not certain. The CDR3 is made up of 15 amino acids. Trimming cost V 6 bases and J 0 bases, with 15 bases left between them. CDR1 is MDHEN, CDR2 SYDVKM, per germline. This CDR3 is CASRPYRPNSYEQYF. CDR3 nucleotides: TGTGCCAGCAGACCCTACCGACCGAACTCCTACGAGCAGTACTTC.